Listed below are T cell receptor beta chains from one sample, sequenced in a study of blood T cell repertoires in COVID-19. Some clones are missing from TCRdb's copy, which holds only in-frame ones; the method was immunoSEQ multiplex PCR. The table lists 250,000 to 350,000 clones, roughly 90% of them singletons. The sequencing input was PBMCs or T cells enriched from blood (not recorded which). These receptor sequences come from a young woman who had recovered from COVID-19. Both conserved end residues are part of each CDR3. The D gene is left open where the match is weak. Clone size is stated in some rows and not others, as once, few, many or a class when expanded.

j_call d_call v_call clone_size cdr3_length cdr3_nt cdr3_aa
TRBJ2-7 TRBD1 TRBV27 NA 13 TGTGCCAGCGACAGGGGGCACGACTACGAGCAGTACTTC CASDRGHDYEQYF
TRBJ1-5 NA TRBV5-1 NA 16 TGCGCCAGCAGCCTGGTCACTCGTTATAGCAATCAGCCCCAGCATTTT CASSLVTRYSNQPQHF
TRBJ2-2 TRBD2 TRBV3-1/TRBV3-2 NA 16 TGTGCCAGCAGCCAAGTGAGTCTAGCGGGCACCGGGGAGCTGTTTTTT CASSQVSLAGTGELFF
TRBJ1-1 NA TRBV6-1 NA 14 TGTGCCAGCAGTGATATGGGACACTCTTCGGGGGCTTTCTTT CASSDMGHSSGAFF
TRBJ2-1 TRBD2 TRBV11-1 NA 15 TGTGCCAGCAGCCCGACTAGCGGGAGATACAATGAGCAGTTCTTC CASSPTSGRYNEQFF
TRBJ2-7 NA TRBV5-6 NA 14 TGTGCCAGCAGCTTCGGGGGGCAGGGAGTAGAGCAGTACTTC CASSFGGQGVEQYF
TRBJ1-2 NA TRBV2 NA 13 TGTGCCAGCAGATCTACCGGAGGGTATGGCTACACCTTC CASRSTGGYGYTF
TRBJ2-3 TRBD2 TRBV10-3 once 17 TGTGCCATCAGTGAGCTCGGGACTAGCGGGTTGATAGATACGCAGTATTTT CAISELGTSGLIDTQYF
TRBJ1-5 NA TRBV4-1 NA 14 TGCGCCAGCAGCCAAGAAATGGCTGGTCAGCCCCAGCATTTT CASSQEMAGQPQHF
TRBJ2-1 NA TRBV2 NA 14 TGTGCCAGCAGTGAGGTAGACTCTAGGAATGAGCAGTTCTTC CASSEVDSRNEQFF
TRBJ2-1 TRBD1 TRBV14 NA 14 TGTGCCAGCAGCCACCTCGGACAGGACAATGAGCAGTTCTTC CASSHLGQDNEQFF
TRBJ2-1 NA TRBV7-3 NA 14 TGTGCCAGCAGCCCAGGCTCTTTTCCCAATGAGCAGTTCTTC CASSPGSFPNEQFF
TRBJ1-2 NA TRBV2 NA 13 TGTGCCAGCAGAAATCGGGGTTCGGAGGGCTACACCTTC CASRNRGSEGYTF
TRBJ2-7 NA TRBV28 NA 11 TGTGCCACCTCGGGGAACTACGAGCAGTACTTC CATSGNYEQYF
TRBJ2-1 NA TRBV7-2 NA 12 TGTGCCAGCAGCTTTCAAATCAATGAGCAGTTCTTC CASSFQINEQFF
TRBJ2-3 NA TRBV5-1 NA 15 TGCGCCAGTCAACTGGGGCTTACTAGCACAGATACGCAGTATTTT CASQLGLTSTDTQYF
TRBJ2-3 NA TRBV9 NA 15 TGTGCCAGCAGCGCCCGGGGGGCACCGACAGATACGCAGTATTTT CASSARGAPTDTQYF
TRBJ2-1 NA TRBV2 NA 12 TGTGCCAGCAGTGGAGGCTACAATGAGCAGTTCTTC CASSGGYNEQFF
TRBJ2-1 TRBD2 TRBV25-1 NA 18 TGTGCCAGCAGTGAGCCGGTAGGGCTAGCGGGCGCTTACAATGAGCAGTTCTTC CASSEPVGLAGAYNEQFF
TRBJ1-2 NA TRBV11-3 NA 12 TGTGCCAGCAGTCTCAGGGGTGTTGGCTACACCTTC CASSLRGVGYTF
TRBJ2-5 TRBD2 TRBV7-9 NA 17 TGTGCCAGCAGCTTAGCCGGGACTAGCGGGAGTAGCGAGACCCAGTACTTC CASSLAGTSGSSETQYF
TRBJ1-1 NA TRBV4-1 NA 14 TGCGCCAGCAGCCAAGGCAGGGGGAACACTGAAGCTTTCTTT CASSQGRGNTEAFF
TRBJ1-2 NA TRBV12-3/TRBV12-4 NA 13 TGTGCCAGCAGTTTCGCGGCCCCCTATGGCTACACCTTC CASSFAAPYGYTF
TRBJ2-1 NA TRBV4-3 NA 15 TGCGCCAGCAGCCAAGAGGAGGAAGTGAGGGATGAGCAGTTCTTC CASSQEEEVRDEQFF
TRBJ2-3 TRBD2 TRBV7-8 NA 14 TGTGCCAGCAGCTTGGGCGGGAGCCCAGATACGCAGTATTTT CASSLGGSPDTQYF
TRBJ2-1 TRBD2 TRBV4-1 NA 15 TGCGCCAGCAGCCAAGGGGGACTAGCTCGGTATGAGCAGTTCTTC CASSQGGLARYEQFF
TRBJ1-5 NA TRBV28 NA 14 TGTGCCAGCAGTTTCCGGGTCCATGATCAGCCCCAGCATTTT CASSFRVHDQPQHF
TRBJ2-1 TRBD2 TRBV27 NA 16 TGTGCCAGCAGTCGGAGGACTAGCGGGGGTTACAATGAGCAGTTCTTC CASSRRTSGGYNEQFF